This T cell receptor (beta chain) was observed in a study of T cell responses to AZD1222 COVID-19 vaccine. Findings and caveats of the study: At study baseline, merely a handful of AZD1222 recipients were seropositive.

This CDR3 region has 14 residues. CDR1 is GTSNPN, CDR2 SVGIG, per germline (reference sequence). V gave up 5 bases and J gave up 5 bases, with 18 bases separating them. Repertoires were generated with immunoSEQ multiplex PCR, while TCRdb's copy carries only in-frame clones and drops some. The repertoire holds under 200,000 clones, with 70% to 90% as singletons. As for this clone: Its antigen is unidentified.

The V gene is TRBV30, the J gene TRBJ1-1; D may be TRBD1 (6 bases). Here the sequenced sample was peripheral blood, taken 28 days after the second AZD1222 dose. The sequence derives from an adult who received the AZD1222 COVID-19 vaccine. The CDR3 DNA follows: TGTGCCTGGTGGGGGCCCCCTAGGGGGACTGAAGCTTTCTTT. Its translation is CAWWGPPRGTEAFF.